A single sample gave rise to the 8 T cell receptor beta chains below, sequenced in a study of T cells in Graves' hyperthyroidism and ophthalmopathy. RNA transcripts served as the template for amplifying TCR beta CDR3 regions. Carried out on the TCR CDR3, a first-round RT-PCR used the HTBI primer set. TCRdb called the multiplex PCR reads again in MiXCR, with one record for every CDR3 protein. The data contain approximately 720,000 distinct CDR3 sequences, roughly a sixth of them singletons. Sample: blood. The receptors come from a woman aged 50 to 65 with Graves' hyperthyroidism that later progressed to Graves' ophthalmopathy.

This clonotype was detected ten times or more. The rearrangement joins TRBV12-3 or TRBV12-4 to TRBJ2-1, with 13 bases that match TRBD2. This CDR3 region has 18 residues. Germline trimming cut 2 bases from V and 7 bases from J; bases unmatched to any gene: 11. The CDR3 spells CASSLRTSGGPKVNEQFF. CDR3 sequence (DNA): TGTGCCAGCAGTTTAAGGACTAGCGGGGGCCCCAAGGTGAATGAGCAGTTCTTC.

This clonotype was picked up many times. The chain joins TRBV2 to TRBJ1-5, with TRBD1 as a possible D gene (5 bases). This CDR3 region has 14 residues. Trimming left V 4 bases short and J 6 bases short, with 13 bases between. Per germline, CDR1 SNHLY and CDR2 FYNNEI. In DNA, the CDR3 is TGTGCCAGCAGTGGGGGGGATCCCCCTCAGCCCCAGCATTTT. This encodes CASSGGDPPQPQHF.

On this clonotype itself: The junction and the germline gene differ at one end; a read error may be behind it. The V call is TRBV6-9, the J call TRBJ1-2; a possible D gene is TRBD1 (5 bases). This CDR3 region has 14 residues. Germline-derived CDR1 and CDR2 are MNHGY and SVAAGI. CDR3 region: CASSYGGGSPGYIF. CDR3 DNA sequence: TGTGCCAGCAGTTACGGGGGAGGATCCCCCGGCTACATCTTC.

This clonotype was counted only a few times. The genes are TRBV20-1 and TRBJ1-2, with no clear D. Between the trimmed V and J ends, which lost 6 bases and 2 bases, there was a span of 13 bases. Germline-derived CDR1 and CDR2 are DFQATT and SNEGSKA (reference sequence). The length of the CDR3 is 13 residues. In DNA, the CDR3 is TGCAGTGCCGCCTCAACAAAAAACTATGGCTACACCTTC. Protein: CSAASTKNYGYTF.

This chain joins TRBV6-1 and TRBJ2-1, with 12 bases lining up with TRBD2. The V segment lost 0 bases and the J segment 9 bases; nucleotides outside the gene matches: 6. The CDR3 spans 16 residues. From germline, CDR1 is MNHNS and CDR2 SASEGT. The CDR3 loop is CASSEASGLAGFEQFF. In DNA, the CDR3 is TGTGCCAGCAGTGAAGCTTCGGGACTAGCGGGTTTTGAGCAGTTCTTC.

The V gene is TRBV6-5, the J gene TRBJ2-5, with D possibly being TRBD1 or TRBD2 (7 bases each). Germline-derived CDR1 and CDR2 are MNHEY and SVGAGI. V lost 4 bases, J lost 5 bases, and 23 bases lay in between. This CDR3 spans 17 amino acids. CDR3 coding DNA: TGTGCCAGCAGTTTGCTCGATCCGACTAGCAGGGGGGAGACCCAGTACTTC. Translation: CASSLLDPTSRGETQYF.

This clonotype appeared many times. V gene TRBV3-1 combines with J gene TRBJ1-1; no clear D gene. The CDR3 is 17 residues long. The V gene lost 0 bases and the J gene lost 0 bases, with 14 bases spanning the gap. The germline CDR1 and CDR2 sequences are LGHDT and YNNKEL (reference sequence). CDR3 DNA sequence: TGTGCCAGCAGCCAAGATCCTCAGGCGACGATGAACACTGAAGCTTTCTTT. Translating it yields CASSQDPQATMNTEAFF.

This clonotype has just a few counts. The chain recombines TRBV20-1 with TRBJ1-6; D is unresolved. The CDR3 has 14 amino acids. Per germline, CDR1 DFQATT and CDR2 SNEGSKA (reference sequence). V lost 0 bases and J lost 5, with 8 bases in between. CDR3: CSAREGWDNSPLHF. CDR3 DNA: TGCAGTGCTAGAGAGGGGTGGGATAATTCACCCCTCCACTTT.